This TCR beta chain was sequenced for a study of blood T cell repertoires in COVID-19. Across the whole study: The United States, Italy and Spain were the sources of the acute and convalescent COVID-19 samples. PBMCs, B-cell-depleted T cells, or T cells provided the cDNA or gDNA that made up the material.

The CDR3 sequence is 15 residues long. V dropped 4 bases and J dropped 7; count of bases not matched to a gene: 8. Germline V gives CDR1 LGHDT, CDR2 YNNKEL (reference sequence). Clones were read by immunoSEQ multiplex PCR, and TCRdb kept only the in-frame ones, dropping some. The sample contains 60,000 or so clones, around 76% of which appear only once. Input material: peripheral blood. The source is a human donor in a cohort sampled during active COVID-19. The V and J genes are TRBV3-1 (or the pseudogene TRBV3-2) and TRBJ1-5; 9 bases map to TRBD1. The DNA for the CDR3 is TGTGCCAGCAGCCGTACAGGGGGCCCAGGACAGCCCCAGCATTTT. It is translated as CASSRTGGPGQPQHF.